This TCR beta chain was recorded in a study of cytomegalovirus exposure and HLA in healthy donors. Study-level results: Most sequenced TCRs were rare (though some public TCRs occurred in many donors). Association of a missense DCLRE1C variant with TCR beta V- and J-gene trimming was reported in a later analysis. Under in vitro conditions, three CMV-associated chains were confirmed as specific for CMV antigens. An analysis was carried out at a later point. It showed that HLA-associated TCR beta chains were more clonally expanded than equally common non-associated chains.

Regarding this clone: As yet, its antigen is unknown.

It was with 60 Vbeta and 13 Jbeta primers that the PCR ran. Libraries were prepared by immunoSEQ multiplex PCR; TCRdb keeps only in-frame clonotypes and omits some of them. The sample shows roughly 180,000 clones, around 79% of them seen only once. Between the trimmed V and J ends, which lost 1 base and 8 bases, there was a span of 12 bases. This CDR3 is built from 14 residues. Germline CDR1 and CDR2: SGHTA and FQGNSA. This clonotype originated in a female donor in good health and CMV-seronegative. The chain joins TRBV7-2 to TRBJ2-1, with D possibly being TRBD2 (5 bases). The specimen was PBMCs. CDR3 protein: CASSLVSSSDEQFF. Written as DNA, the CDR3 is TGTGCCAGCAGCTTAGTTTCTAGCAGTGATGAGCAGTTCTTC.